This T cell receptor beta chain was recorded in a study of OX40 agonist ivuxolimab in advanced cancers. About the research overall: Ivuxolimab, an antibody acting as an agonist of OX40 (CD134), was used to treat patients. The mean age was roughly 60 years, ranging from 23 to 79, with less than 90% of participants male. Six ivuxolimab dose levels, 0.01 to 10 mg/kg, were given intravenously every 2 weeks. Study-level findings and limits: Compared with CD4+, CD8+ T cells on average had more expanded clones.

TCRdb's table, derived via immunoSEQ multiplex PCR, lists solely in-frame clones and lacks some. This sample has 76,000 or so clones, with 80% to 90% found just once. Regarding this clone: What it binds is unknown.

Specimen: CD4+ or CD8+ T cells sorted from blood, collected in a trial of the OX40 agonist ivuxolimab. This receptor was identified in an adult with an advanced solid tumor such as melanoma, head and neck, liver or kidney cancer.

The chain's CDR3 is CASSPSGRGNEQFF. The CDR3 region has the DNA TGTGCCAGCAGCCCCTCGGGGCGGGGCAATGAGCAGTTCTTC. V is TRBV11-3 and J is TRBJ2-1, with a weak D call TRBD2 (6 bases). Germline V gene lookup returns CDR1 SGHNT and CDR2 YENEEA. Trimming removed 5 bases at V and 6 bases at J, with 14 bases between. The CDR3 spans 14 residues.